Listed here are 20 T cell receptor beta chains from one sample, sequenced in a study of cytomegalovirus exposure and HLA in healthy donors. Both 60 Vbeta primers and 13 Jbeta primers went into the PCR. The data were produced by immunoSEQ multiplex PCR, yet TCRdb's version contains in-frame clones alone and is incomplete. The sample holds roughly 200,000 clones; around 79% are singletons and the top ten take approximately 0.69%. The specimen sequenced was PBMCs. The receptors derive from a woman between 35 and 50 years old in good health and CMV-seronegative.

The CDR3 sequence: CASSTGQSPTNEKLFF. As DNA, the CDR3 is TGTGCCAGCAGCACTGGACAATCCCCCACTAATGAAAAACTGTTTTTT. The V gene is TRBV7-9, the J gene TRBJ1-4; tentatively, D is TRBD1 (5 bases). V gave up 5 bases and J gave up 2 bases, with 15 bases separating them. The CDR3 contains 16 residues. Germline CDR1 and CDR2: SEHNR and FQNEAQ (reference sequence). The whole variable domain, filled in from reference TRBV7-9 and TRBJ1-4, reads DTGVSQNPRHKITKRGQNVTFRCDPISEHNRLYWYRQTLGQGPEFLTYFQNEAQLEKSRLLSDRFSAERPKGSFSTLEIQRTEQGDSAMYLCASSTGQSPTNEKLFFGSGTQLSVL.

The rearrangement links TRBV5-8 to TRBJ1-6; possibly TRBD1 for D (5 bases). Germline V CDR1 and CDR2: SGHTS, YDEGEE. The CDR3 consists of 16 residues. V shed 0 bases and J shed 7 bases, with 14 bases lying between them. The CDR3 region is CASSLARAGYNSPLHF. CDR3 DNA: TGTGCCAGCAGCTTGGCCAGGGCAGGATACAATTCACCCCTCCACTTT.

The rearrangement uses TRBV6-1 and TRBJ2-7, with 7 bases identical to TRBD1. The CDR3 is 11 amino acids. The V segment lost 4 bases and the J segment 6 bases; nucleotides outside the gene matches: 0. Germline V lookup: CDR1 MNHNS, CDR2 SASEGT. The CDR3 here is CASSGTGEQYF. The CDR3 bases are TGTGCCAGCAGTGGGACAGGCGAGCAGTACTTC.

The chain joins TRBV19 to TRBJ1-6; D is uncertain. V was cut by 5 bases and J by 7 bases, with 18 bases left in between. The germline V gene has CDR1 LNHDA and CDR2 SQIVND (reference sequence). The CDR3 consists of 16 residues. Here the CDR3 reads CASSYGIQVGNSPLHF. In nucleotides, the CDR3 is TGTGCCAGTAGTTACGGGATTCAAGTTGGCAATTCACCCCTCCACTTT.

This sequence joins TRBV10-3 and TRBJ2-7; 9 bases are shared with TRBD1. V trimming: 4 bases; J trimming: 5 bases; junction bases outside the gene matches: 6. This CDR3 contains 14 residues. Germline V CDR1 and CDR2: ENHRY, SYGVKD. The CDR3 sequence: CAISGGTGLHEQYF. CDR3 nucleotides: TGTGCCATCAGTGGCGGGACAGGGCTCCACGAGCAGTACTTC.

This clone was observed once. The rearrangement joins TRBV9 to TRBJ1-5; D uncertain. Germline values: CDR1 SGDLS, CDR2 YYNGEE. Trimming stripped 2 bases from V and 0 bases from J, with 9 bases between. CDR3 size: 15 residues. CDR3 loop: CASSVGDSSNQPQHF. The DNA for the CDR3 is TGTGCCAGCAGCGTTGGAGATAGTAGCAATCAGCCCCAGCATTTT.

This chain joins TRBV10-3 and TRBJ1-2; 7 bases align to TRBD1. This CDR3 is 19 amino acids long. Germline V CDR1 and CDR2: ENHRY, SYGVKD. The V segment lost 5 bases and the J segment 0 bases; nucleotides outside the gene matches: 18. The CDR3 bases are TGTGCCATCAGTTTTATACCGGGACAGCTCTCTGGGCCTAACTATGGCTACACCTTC. Translation gives CAISFIPGQLSGPNYGYTF.

This sequence joins TRBV5-4 and TRBJ2-6; D perhaps matches TRBD1 (6 bases). CDR3 length equals 19 residues. Germline CDR1 is SGHNT and CDR2 is YYREEE (reference sequence). Trimming removed 3 bases at V and 0 bases at J, with 19 bases between. The CDR3 spells CASSYLGGRGSSGANVLTF. DNA of the CDR3: TGTGCCAGCAGCTACCTTGGAGGCAGGGGAAGCTCTGGGGCCAACGTCCTGACTTTC. Together with reference TRBV5-4 and TRBJ2-6, the CDR3 gives the full variable domain: ETGVTQSPTHLIKTRGQQVTLRCSSQSGHNTVSWYQQALGQGPQFIFQYYREEENGRGNFPPRFSGLQFPNYSSELNVNALELDDSALYLCASSYLGGRGSSGANVLTFGAGSRLTVL.

V gene TRBV2 combines with J gene TRBJ2-1; 7 positions agree with TRBD1. CDR1 and CDR2 (germline): SNHLY, FYNNEI. The V and J ends lost 3 bases and 7 bases, in that order; junction bases with no gene match: 12. This CDR3 is built from 16 residues. CDR3 in amino acids: CASSDLKQGSLNEQFF. In nucleotides, the CDR3 is TGTGCCAGCAGTGACCTCAAACAGGGGTCCCTGAATGAGCAGTTCTTC.

The J gene is TRBJ1-2, the V gene TRBV4-2; 10 bases are shared with TRBD1. Trimming cost V 5 bases and J 8 bases; bases outside gene matches: 8. CDR1 is LGHNA, CDR2 YNFKEQ, per germline. The CDR3 totals 14 residues. The CDR3 DNA reads as TGTGCCAGCAGCACCGGGACAGGGGCGTGCGGCTACACCTTC. Amino acid sequence: CASSTGTGACGYTF.

The rearrangement uses TRBV21-1 and TRBJ2-3; the D segment call TRBD2 is taken from the table without a DNA check. TRBV21-1 is listed as a pseudogene. The CDR3 is made up of 13 amino acids. The CDR3 DNA is TGTGCCAGCAGGCGGGATAAGGAAGATACGCAGTATTTT. Translating it yields CASRRDKEDTQYF.

CDR3 in amino acids: CARKTDTEAFF. The CDR3 nucleotides are TGTGCCAGGAAGACTGACACTGAAGCTTTCTTT. This chain links TRBV5-6 with TRBJ1-1, with D unclear. This CDR3 spans 11 amino acids. The germline CDR1 and CDR2 sequences are SGHDT and YYEEEE. The ends were cut back, 8 bases at V and 3 bases at J, with 8 bases in the middle.

The sample holds a few counts of this clone. The chain has TRBV7-2 and TRBJ2-3; 9 bases match TRBD2. V lost 7 bases and J lost 4; bases outside the gene matches: 6. The CDR3 loop spans 14 amino acids. Per germline, CDR1 SGHTA and CDR2 FQGNSA. CDR3 residues: CASNPGTSPDTQYF. The CDR3 DNA reads TGTGCCAGCAACCCCGGGACTAGCCCAGATACGCAGTATTTT.

This clone was recorded a few times. The rearrangement uses TRBV2 and TRBJ1-2; D possibly corresponds to TRBD1 (6 bases). Germline CDR1 is SNHLY and CDR2 is FYNNEI. CDR3 length: 15 residues. Trimming removed 6 bases at V and 4 bases at J, with 18 bases between. The CDR3 DNA is TGTGCCAGCAGGCAAGAGGGGGTCGCTATCTATGGCTACACCTTC. Encoded protein: CASRQEGVAIYGYTF.

CDR3 amino acids: CASSFGGEDYGYTF. CDR3 nucleotide sequence: TGTGCCAGCAGTTTTGGGGGGGAAGACTATGGCTACACCTTC. The chain combines TRBV28 with TRBJ1-2, with D perhaps matching TRBD1 (5 bases). This CDR3 is 14 amino acids long. V was trimmed by 3 bases and J by 3 bases, leaving 11 bases between them. Germline CDR1 and CDR2: MDHEN and SYDVKM.

The rearrangement joins TRBV10-3 to TRBJ2-1; the match to TRBD2 covers 10 bases. The V gene end was trimmed by 7 bases and the J gene end by 8 bases; junction bases not matched to a gene: 5. Germline V CDR1 and CDR2: ENHRY, SYGVKD. CDR3 length: 13 residues. This CDR3 reads CAITGTSVHEQFF. The CDR3 region has the DNA TGTGCCATCACCGGGACTAGCGTCCATGAGCAGTTCTTC.

The chain uses TRBV18 and TRBJ1-1; D remains unclear. Trimming cost V 6 bases and J 2 bases, with 7 bases left between them. This CDR3 is built from 12 residues. Germline lookup yields CDR1 KGHSH and CDR2 LQKENI. The CDR3 loop reads CASSQTNTEAFF. The CDR3, as DNA: TGTGCCAGCTCGCAGACAAACACTGAAGCTTTCTTT.

The chain's CDR3 is CAGAKRQNTEAFF. DNA for the CDR3: TGTGCCGGCGCTAAGAGACAGAACACTGAAGCTTTCTTT. The chain combines TRBV6-5 with TRBJ1-1; D gene unclear. The CDR3 has 13 amino acids. In germline, CDR1 is MNHEY, CDR2 SVGAGI. V was shortened by 11 bases and J by 1 base, with 14 bases between the two germline ends.

The genes are TRBV5-6 and TRBJ2-3; D is undetermined. Germline V gene sequence: CDR1 SGHDT, CDR2 YYEEEE. Between the trimmed V and J ends, which lost 2 bases and 1 base, there was a span of 5 bases. The length of the CDR3 is 13 residues. The CDR3 DNA sequence: TGTGCCAGCAGCTTCACAGGCACAGATACGCAGTATTTT. Protein: CASSFTGTDTQYF.

The rearrangement uses TRBV5-1 and TRBJ1-5; 7 bases fit TRBD1. CDR3 length equals 16 residues. V trimming: 0 bases; J trimming: 1 base; junction bases outside the gene matches: 4. Germline CDR1 is SGHRS and CDR2 is YFSETQ. The CDR3 reads CASSLGGGASNQPQHF. For the CDR3, the DNA is TGCGCCAGCAGCTTGGGAGGGGGCGCAAGCAATCAGCCCCAGCATTTT.